These 32 T cell receptor beta chains were all obtained from the same sample, sequenced in a study of metastatic and nonmetastatic thyroid tumors. TCRdb reanalyzed the PCR reads with MiXCR. The data show about 26,000 clones, with roughly 24% seen just once and 5% to 6.5% held by the top ten. Until they underwent thyroid surgery, no patient had received any treatment. Sequences were obtained from blood. These receptors all come from a female donor with papillary thyroid cancer or a benign thyroid nodule (not recorded which). Some clones in this sample may be carry-over from other donors' samples.

There are many counts of this clone. The V call is TRBV7-2, the J call TRBJ2-7; a possible D gene is TRBD2 (5 bases). Trimming shortened V by 6 bases and J by 4 bases, and 16 bases separated the two germline ends. Per germline, CDR1 SGHTA and CDR2 FQGNSA. The CDR3 covers 14 residues. CDR3 coding DNA: TGTGCCAGCAGGCCTCGGGAACAGTCTTACGAGCAGTACTTC. Amino acid sequence: CASRPREQSYEQYF.

A word on this clone: Possible read error: a much larger clone is one base away. The genes are TRBV5-4 and TRBJ2-3; D tentatively fits TRBD1 or TRBD2 (5 bases each). This CDR3 spans 13 amino acids. V lost 6 bases, J lost 7 bases, and 15 bases lay in between. CDR1 SGHNT and CDR2 YYREEE come from the germline V gene (reference sequence). The DNA for the CDR3 is TGTGCCAGCAATCCGGGGCCTGAGTATACGCAGTATTTT. It translates to CASNPGPEYTQYF.

This clone was found many times. This rearrangement joins TRBV3-1 to TRBJ2-3, with D uncertain. Trimming shortened V by 2 bases and J by 5 bases, and 8 bases separated the two germline ends. CDR3 length: 13 residues. The V gene's germline CDR1 is LGHDT and CDR2 YNNKEL (reference sequence). The CDR3, as DNA: TGTGCCAGCAGCCAATTGAGTATAGATACGCAGTATTTT. Its translation: CASSQLSIDTQYF.

The sample holds many counts of this clone. This sequence joins TRBV5-1 and TRBJ2-1, with 13 bases aligning to TRBD2. The CDR3 loop spans 19 amino acids. The V and J ends lost 2 bases and 4 bases, in that order; junction bases with no gene match: 12. CDR1 SGHRS and CDR2 YFSETQ come from the germline V gene. DNA for the CDR3: TGCGCCAGCAGCTTACTGGGACTAGCGGGAAACCCACCTTACAATGAGCAGTTCTTC. Amino acids: CASSLLGLAGNPPYNEQFF.

The chain couples TRBV20-1 to TRBJ2-1; D gene uncertain. The germline gives CDR1 DFQATT, CDR2 SNEGSKA (reference sequence). Trimming removed 1 base from V and 0 bases from J, with 16 bases in between. This CDR3 has 17 amino acids. The CDR3 region is CSARGIRGEVSYNEQFF. The CDR3 region has the DNA TGCAGTGCTAGAGGGATTAGAGGAGAGGTCTCCTACAATGAGCAGTTCTTC.

This clone is medium-sized in the sample. For the CDR3, the DNA is TGCGCCAGCCCGTACCAAGAGACCCAGTACTTC. Translated: CASPYQETQYF. The chain has TRBV10-1 and TRBJ2-5; no definite D call. V lost 8 bases and J lost 0, with 4 bases in between. This CDR3 contains 11 residues. Germline CDR1 WNHNN, CDR2 SYGVQD (reference sequence).

This clone was counted between two and nine times. The chain has TRBV18 and TRBJ1-2, with D maybe TRBD1 (5 bases). The V and J ends lost 4 bases and 8 bases respectively, with 8 bases between them. CDR1 and CDR2 (germline): KGHSH, LQKENI. This CDR3 spans 11 amino acids. This CDR3 is CASSRGLGYTF. CDR3 in DNA: TGTGCCAGCTCACGGGGCCTGGGCTACACCTTC.

In its sample, this clone was seen a few times. The chain employs TRBV12-3 or TRBV12-4 and TRBJ2-7; tentative D call: TRBD2 (5 bases). The CDR3 length is 14 residues. The germline V and J ends were trimmed by 3 bases and 7 bases, with 16 bases remaining between them. In DNA, the CDR3 is TGTGCCAGCAGTTTCCCTAGAGGGCCTGGAGAGCAGTACTTC. This sequence encodes CASSFPRGPGEQYF.

Note on this clone: This CDR3 is missing its conserved last phenylalanine or tryptophan, likely due to a read error. Written as DNA, the CDR3 is TGTGCCAGCAGCCGAACTCCCAAGCTGGAGAACACTGAAGCTTTCTCT. Protein: CASSRTPKLENTEAFS. The rearrangement links TRBV11-1 to TRBJ1-1; D ambiguous. Germline V lookup: CDR1 SGHAT, CDR2 FQDESV (reference sequence). Trimming stripped 5 bases from V and 1 base from J, with 17 bases between. This CDR3 comprises 16 residues.

DNA for the CDR3: TGCAGTGCTAGACTCCTAATTGATGAAAAACTGTTTTTT. It translates to CSARLLIDEKLFF. The J gene is TRBJ1-4, the V gene TRBV20-1; D unresolved. The CDR3 runs to 13 residues. Trimming pared 2 bases from V and 6 bases from J, leaving 10 bases between. Germline CDR1 is DFQATT and CDR2 is SNEGSKA (reference sequence).

Worth noting for this clone: The sample holds other DNA sequences that translate to the same CDR3. The chain combines TRBV19 with TRBJ1-2, with D possibly TRBD1 on 6 matching bases. The CDR3 length is 14 residues. The germline V gene encodes CDR1 LNHDA and CDR2 SQIVND (reference sequence). The V and J ends lost 3 bases and 2 bases respectively, with 10 bases between them. The CDR3 spells CASSIGGTNYGYTF. In DNA, the CDR3 is TGTGCCAGTAGTATCGGAGGGACAAACTATGGCTACACCTTC.

This clone was seen only a few times. For the CDR3, the DNA is TGTGCCAGCAGTCCGTTGTCGAGCCTGAACAATGAGCAGTTCTTC. Amino acid sequence: CASSPLSSLNNEQFF. The rearrangement joins TRBV2 to TRBJ2-1, with D hard to call. V was trimmed by 5 bases and J by 5 bases, leaving 16 bases between them. This CDR3 region has 15 residues. Germline CDR1 and CDR2: SNHLY and FYNNEI.

CDR3 DNA sequence: TGTGCCAGCAGCCTCCGGGGTGGACTAGCGGGAACCTACGAGCAGTACTTC. It encodes CASSLRGGLAGTYEQYF. The V and J genes are TRBV11-2 and TRBJ2-7, with TRBD2 identical over 12 bases. Germline V lookup: CDR1 SGHAT, CDR2 FQNNGV. The CDR3 has 17 residues. V trimming: 5 bases; J trimming: 2 bases; junction bases outside the gene matches: 10.

This clone has at least ten counts. The CDR3 DNA follows: TGCAGTGCTAGAAGCGGGTGGGCTAATGAAAAACTGTTTTTT. Its translation: CSARSGWANEKLFF. This chain links TRBV20-1 with TRBJ1-4, with D hard to call. Deletions cut 2 bases from V and 3 bases from J, with 10 bases between. Germline CDR1 is DFQATT and CDR2 is SNEGSKA (reference sequence). The CDR3 sequence is 14 residues long.

This clone counts as medium-sized. This chain connects TRBV6-1 to TRBJ1-6; D gene unclear. CDR3 size: 13 residues. Germline V lookup: CDR1 MNHNS, CDR2 SASEGT. V was shortened by 5 bases and J by 4 bases, with 6 bases between the two germline ends. CDR3 region: CASSLEYNSPLHF. CDR3 nucleotides: TGTGCCAGCAGTTTAGAGTATAATTCACCCCTCCACTTT.

The sample holds a few counts of this clone. As the CDR3 is not closed by the conserved phenylalanine or tryptophan, this likely results from a read error. The chain has TRBV15 and TRBJ2-1; D not certain. Germline V gives CDR1 LNHNV, CDR2 YYDKDF (reference sequence). Between the trimmed V and J ends, which lost 5 bases and 4 bases, there was a span of 9 bases. CDR3 length: 13 residues. CDR3 region: CATSLEAYNEQFL. The CDR3 bases are TGTGCCACCAGCCTAGAAGCTTACAATGAGCAGTTCTTA.

CDR3 amino acids: CASSFRDRDARYGYTF. The DNA for the CDR3 is TGTGCCAGTAGTTTCCGGGACAGGGATGCCCGGTATGGCTACACCTTC. V and J are TRBV19 and TRBJ1-2, with TRBD1 matching over 9 bases. Germline V CDR1 and CDR2: LNHDA, SQIVND (reference sequence). J gave up 5 bases and V 5 bases, and 12 bases lay outside the gene matches. The CDR3 is 16 amino acids.

In this sample, this clone turned up a few times. This chain's CDR3 is CASSPWQGGGQFF. In DNA form, the CDR3 reads TGTGCCAGTAGTCCGTGGCAAGGTGGTGGGCAGTTCTTC. This chain links TRBV19 with TRBJ2-1; no reliable D call. V was clipped by 5 bases and J by 12 bases, with 17 bases between them. CDR1 and CDR2 (germline): LNHDA, SQIVND (reference sequence). The CDR3 length is 13 residues.

This chain links TRBV19 with TRBJ1-5; 7 bases are a match to TRBD1. V dropped 8 bases and J dropped 1; count of bases not matched to a gene: 8. The CDR3 contains 15 residues. CDR1 LNHDA and CDR2 SQIVND come from the germline V gene (reference sequence). CDR3 DNA sequence: TGTGCCAGTTCATTGGACAGGTGGAGCAATCAGCCCCAGCATTTT. It yields the protein CASSLDRWSNQPQHF.

The chain recombines TRBV27 with TRBJ1-1, with a possible D match to TRBD1 (6 bases). Trimming shortened V by 3 bases and J by 4 bases, and 12 bases separated the two germline ends. CDR3 size: 14 residues. The germline gives CDR1 MNHEY, CDR2 SMNVEV (reference sequence). DNA of the CDR3: TGTGCCAGCAGTTTGAAAACAGGGAGCACTGAAGCTTTCTTT. Amino acid sequence: CASSLKTGSTEAFF.

Ten or more counts support this clone. The chain couples TRBV15 to TRBJ2-5; unclear D gene. Trimming removed 1 base at V and 3 bases at J, with 9 bases between. The CDR3 runs to 14 residues. Germline-derived CDR1 and CDR2 are LNHNV and YYDKDF (reference sequence). CDR3: CATSRVRDEETQYF. Written as DNA, the CDR3 is TGTGCCACCAGCAGAGTTCGAGACGAAGAGACCCAGTACTTC. Supplemented by reference TRBV15 and TRBJ2-5, the full variable domain reads DAMVIQNPRYQVTQFGKPVTLSCSQTLNHNVMYWYQQKSSQAPKLLFHYYDKDFNNEADTPDNFQSRRPNTSFCFLDIRSPGLGDTAMYLCATSRVRDEETQYFGPGTRLLVL.

This clone was seen repeatedly, ten times or more. The chain uses TRBV5-1 and TRBJ2-2, with D perhaps being TRBD1 or TRBD2 (5 bases each). The length of the CDR3 is 14 residues. Trimming cost V 4 bases and J 5 bases, with 12 bases left between them. The germline V gene encodes CDR1 SGHRS and CDR2 YFSETQ. CDR3 loop: CASSTGTGTGELFF. The CDR3 nucleotides are TGCGCCAGCAGCACCGGGACGGGAACCGGGGAGCTGTTTTTT. Variable domain in full (rest from reference TRBV5-1 and TRBJ2-2): KAGVTQTPRYLIKTRGQQVTLSCSPISGHRSVSWYQQTPGQGLQFLFEYFSETQRNKGNFPGRFSGRQFSNSRSEMNVSTLELGDSALYLCASSTGTGTGELFFGEGSRLTVL.

CDR3 amino acids: CSASHIGLAGMDEQFF. The CDR3 DNA sequence: TGCAGTGCTTCACATATTGGGCTAGCGGGAATGGATGAGCAGTTCTTC. The gene calls are TRBV20-1 and TRBJ2-1; 9 bases match TRBD2. This CDR3 region has 16 residues. Germline CDR1 is DFQATT and CDR2 is SNEGSKA (reference sequence). Losses at the gene ends were 5 bases for V and 8 bases for J; bases not matched to a gene: 16.

This clone was counted many times. V and J are TRBV3-1 and TRBJ2-5; D call uncertain. Germline V gene sequence: CDR1 LGHDT, CDR2 YNNKEL (reference sequence). The CDR3 is 15 amino acids. Trimming stripped 4 bases from V and 5 bases from J, with 17 bases between. CDR3 coding DNA: TGTGCCAGCAGCCCATACCGAGGAGTAGGGGAGACCCAGTACTTC. It codes for CASSPYRGVGETQYF.

The chain carries TRBV27 and TRBJ2-7; D possibly corresponds to TRBD1 (5 bases). V was pared by 1 base and J by 2 bases, with 18 bases between. The length of the CDR3 is 17 residues. Germline V gives CDR1 MNHEY, CDR2 SMNVEV (reference sequence). CDR3 protein: CASSLWGYRTWPYEQYF. CDR3 nucleotide sequence: TGTGCCAGCAGTTTATGGGGATACAGGACCTGGCCCTACGAGCAGTACTTC.

There are many counts of this clone. V gene TRBV9 combines with J gene TRBJ2-1; a weak D match, TRBD2 (6 bases). The CDR3 contains 17 residues. V lost 0 bases, J lost 9 bases, and 22 bases lay in between. CDR1 and CDR2 (germline): SGDLS, YYNGEE. As DNA, the CDR3 is TGTGCCAGCAGCGTAGTTTCGGGCGGGAAGCCGTTAGGTGAGCAGTTCTTC. Translation: CASSVVSGGKPLGEQFF.

By share, this clone ranks as medium-sized. The chain has TRBV12-3 or TRBV12-4 and TRBJ1-2; D is possibly TRBD1 (5 bases). V was clipped by 5 bases and J by 5 bases, with 12 bases between them. The CDR3 consists of 13 residues. CDR3 coding DNA: TGTGCCAGCAGTCGAATCAAGGGGTATGGCTACACCTTC. Its protein is CASSRIKGYGYTF.

This clone was picked up a small number of times. The chain combines TRBV5-1 with TRBJ1-5, with 9 nucleotides matching TRBD1. The ends lost 4 bases at V and 2 bases at J; junction bases unmatched: 4. The CDR3 is 15 residues long. In germline, CDR1 is SGHRS, CDR2 YFSETQ. The CDR3 nucleotides are TGCGCCAGCAGCCTAACAGGGGGCGGCAATCAGCCCCAGCATTTT. Its protein product is CASSLTGGGNQPQHF.

The V gene is TRBV4-2, the J gene TRBJ1-1; the D is unclear. V was pared by 0 bases and J by 6 bases, with 8 bases between. Per germline, CDR1 LGHNA and CDR2 YNFKEQ. This CDR3 is built from 13 residues. CDR3 coding DNA: TGTGCCAGCAGCCAAGATAGGCTTTCTGAAGCTTTCTTT. Protein: CASSQDRLSEAFF.

In its sample, this clone ranks as medium-sized (0.01 to 0.1%). This chain links TRBV19 with TRBJ2-7; TRBD1 matches at 8 bases. The CDR3 extends over 14 amino acids. The germline CDR1 and CDR2 sequences are LNHDA and SQIVND (reference sequence). V shed 3 bases, J shed 3 bases, and the junction held 4 bases outside the gene matches. In DNA, the CDR3 is TGTGCCAGTAGTATTGGCAGGGGGCTCTACGAGCAGTACTTC. Its protein product is CASSIGRGLYEQYF. Variable domain in full (rest from reference TRBV19 and TRBJ2-7): DGGITQSPKYLFRKEGQNVTLSCEQNLNHDAMYWYRQDPGQGLRLIYYSQIVNDFQKGDIAEGYSVSREKKESFPLTVTSAQKNPTAFYLCASSIGRGLYEQYFGPGTRLTVT.

This clone was detected only once. This sequence joins TRBV20-1 and TRBJ1-2; D possibly corresponds to TRBD1 (5 bases). V lost 1 base to trimming and J lost 7 bases, with 16 bases between them. CDR3 length: 14 residues. Germline values: CDR1 DFQATT, CDR2 SNEGSKA (reference sequence). CDR3 in DNA: TGCAGTGCTAGAGTTGGAGGGGCGCGCAGTGGCTACACCTTC. This translates into CSARVGGARSGYTF.

This clone appeared many times. A much larger clone differs from this one at a single base, so this may be a read error. This sample also contains other DNA sequences that code for the same CDR3. The chain has TRBV5-1 and TRBJ2-3; D is unresolved. The CDR3 is 14 amino acids. The V gene's germline CDR1 is SGHRS and CDR2 YFSETQ. The CDR3 sequence: CASSLERPADTQYF. CDR3 in DNA: TGCGCCAGCAGCTTGGAACGGCCCGCAGATACGCAGTATTTC.